This TCR beta chain was sequenced for a study of human thymus T cells. Study results and limitations: Both thymic and peripheral blood repertoires showed apparently biased V and J usage. Related research described thymic repertoires that were highly overlapping among unrelated individuals.

A note on this clone: What it recognizes is unknown.

Thymic samples were excised during corrective heart operations. Corrective surgery for congenital heart defects was being performed on the healthy Finnish infants who were the donors. From germline, CDR1 is SGHVT and CDR2 SQSDAQ. The CDR3 runs to 12 residues. The method was immunoSEQ multiplex PCR; TCRdb's version includes in-frame clones alone and lacks a portion of them. The sample includes some 130,000 clones, more than 90% seen only once; the top ten take approximately 0.022%. The source material was thymus tissue. The V and J genes are TRBV7-4 and TRBJ2-3; D assignment may be TRBD1 or TRBD2 (5 bases each). This clonotype was obtained from a boy under three years old with a congenital heart defect but otherwise immunologically healthy. CDR3 amino acids: CVKRGRTDTQYF. The CDR3 nucleotides read TGTGTAAAGAGGGGTAGGACAGATACGCAGTATTTT.